Listed below are T cell receptor beta chains from one sample, sequenced in a study of CD8 T cells in ankylosing spondylitis. TCRdb passed the 5' RACE reads through MiXCR, listing each CDR3 protein once. The sample records around 130,000 distinct CDR3 sequences, 9.3% being singletons. Sequencing used blood, either unsorted or a sorted T cell fraction (not recorded which). These receptors all stem from a male donor with ankylosing spondylitis or in good health (not recorded which). Both conserved end residues are part of each CDR3. A D gene is named only where the DNA matches it firmly. Clone size is stated in some rows and not others, as once, few, many or a class when expanded.

>many|TRBJ1-2|13|NA|TRBV11-2
CASSSTAFYGYTF
TGTGCCAGCAGCTCGACAGCTTTCTATGGCTACACCTTC
>few|TRBJ2-7|14|TRBD1|TRBV18
CASSPPGQGSEQYF
TGTGCCAGCTCACCACCGGGACAGGGTAGCGAGCAGTACTTC
>many|TRBJ2-1|14|TRBD2|TRBV29-1
CSVVTTSGHNEQFF
TGCAGCGTCGTCACGACTAGCGGACACAATGAGCAGTTCTTC
>few|TRBJ1-4|16|NA|TRBV9
CASSARGEQANEKLFF
TGTGCCAGCAGCGCGCGCGGGGAACAGGCTAATGAAAAACTGTTTTTT
>NA|TRBJ2-7|15|NA|TRBV20-1
CSASFGTPETYEQYF
TGCAGTGCTAGTTTCGGGACACCCGAAACCTACGAGCAGTACTTC
>many|TRBJ2-5|16|NA|TRBV12-3/TRBV12-4
CASSLGFGEWGETQYF
TGTGCCAGCAGTTTAGGGTTCGGGGAATGGGGGGAGACCCAGTACTTC
>few|TRBJ2-7|17|TRBD2|TRBV5-1
CASSGGLAGAPSYEQYF
TGCGCCAGCAGCGGGGGACTAGCGGGAGCCCCCTCCTACGAGCAGTACTTC
>many|TRBJ2-1|13|NA|TRBV19
CASTGTRDTEQFF
TGTGCCAGCACCGGGACTCGGGATACTGAGCAGTTCTTC
>many|TRBJ2-1|19|TRBD2|TRBV7-3
CASSLRGRVGGRRDNEQFF
TGTGCCAGCAGCTTAAGAGGTCGCGTGGGCGGGAGGAGGGACAATGAGCAGTTCTTC
>many|TRBJ2-7|15|TRBD2|TRBV20-1
CSAATLAGSSYEQYF
TGCAGTGCTGCCACACTAGCGGGGTCCTCCTACGAGCAGTACTTC
>few|TRBJ2-3|17|TRBD1|TRBV20-1
CSARDPWGQESTDTQYF
TGCAGTGCTAGGGACCCCTGGGGACAGGAGTCCACAGATACGCAGTATTTT
>many|TRBJ2-6|13|TRBD1|TRBV29-1
CSCTGAGANVLTF
TGCAGCTGCACAGGGGCTGGGGCCAACGTCCTGACTTTC
>few|TRBJ1-5|15|NA|TRBV7-2
CASSQDRNSNQPQHF
TGTGCCAGCAGCCAGGACAGAAATAGCAATCAGCCCCAGCATTTT
>few|TRBJ2-1|19|TRBD2|TRBV20-1
CSAPVAGPGSGGSNNEQFF
TGCAGTGCGCCCGTTGCGGGACCAGGCAGCGGGGGTTCTAACAATGAGCAGTTCTTC
>NA|TRBJ2-3|12|NA|TRBV20-1
CSATRHTDTQYF
TGCAGTGCCACAAGACACACAGATACGCAGTATTTT
>many|TRBJ2-5|15|TRBD1|TRBV20-1
CSAALRDRGLETQYF
TGCAGTGCTGCCCTCCGGGACAGGGGGCTTGAGACCCAGTACTTC
>few|TRBJ2-6|12|NA|TRBV27
CASRQGANVLTF
TGTGCCAGTCGTCAGGGTGCCAACGTCCTGACTTTC
>many|TRBJ1-1|14|TRBD1|TRBV27
CASSFGTGGTEAFF
TGTGCCAGCAGTTTCGGGACAGGGGGCACTGAAGCTTTCTTT
>many|TRBJ2-1|16|TRBD2|TRBV27
CASSLSTSGSIAEQFF
TGTGCCAGCAGTTTATCGACTAGCGGGAGTATCGCTGAGCAGTTCTTC
>many|TRBJ1-5|14|NA|TRBV20-1
CSAPSREFNQPQHF
TGCAGTGCACCCTCCAGGGAGTTCAATCAGCCCCAGCATTTT
>NA|TRBJ2-2|13|TRBD2|TRBV5-1
CASSLGLPGELFF
TGCGCCAGCAGCCTGGGACTACCCGGGGAGCTGTTTTTT
>few|TRBJ2-7|15|TRBD1|TRBV5-1
CASSLGGQGAYEQYF
TGCGCCAGCAGCTTGGGAGGACAGGGTGCATACGAGCAGTACTTC
>many|TRBJ1-1|16|TRBD1|TRBV7-3
CASSSQGEFVNTEAFF
TGTGCCAGCAGCTCACAGGGGGAATTTGTGAACACTGAAGCTTTCTTT
>many|TRBJ2-7|13|TRBD1|TRBV20-1
CSASGQGSGEQYF
TGCAGTGCTTCAGGACAGGGGAGTGGCGAGCAGTACTTC
>many|TRBJ2-3|15|NA|TRBV5-1
CASSLGGRPTDTQYF
TGCGCCAGCAGCCTGGGGGGGCGGCCCACAGATACGCAGTATTTT
>few|TRBJ2-3|16|TRBD2|TRBV6-1
CASSPVGTSPTDTQYF
TGTGCCAGCAGTCCCGTCGGGACTAGTCCAACAGATACGCAGTATTTT
>many|TRBJ2-7|14|TRBD1|TRBV3-1
CASSQGTGGHEQYF
TGTGCCAGCAGCCAAGGAACAGGGGGCCACGAGCAGTACTTC
>many|TRBJ2-1|16|NA|TRBV3-1
CASSQLGGRSYNEQFF
TGTGCCAGCAGCCAACTTGGCGGCCGCTCCTACAATGAGCAGTTCTTC
>few|TRBJ2-7|16|NA|TRBV7-3
CASSLTGQGNPVEQYF
TGTGCCAGCAGCTTAACAGGGCAGGGGAATCCTGTCGAGCAGTACTTC
>many|TRBJ2-7|18|TRBD2|TRBV7-8
CASSLEGGLAGVRYEQYF
TGTGCCAGCAGCTTAGAGGGGGGACTAGCGGGAGTAAGGTACGAGCAGTACTTC
>few|TRBJ2-2|13|TRBD1|TRBV5-1
CASTDRVGGELFF
TGCGCCAGCACAGACAGGGTCGGCGGGGAGCTGTTTTTT
>many|TRBJ2-5|14|NA|TRBV20-1
CSASARGFQETQYF
TGCAGTGCTAGTGCACGGGGCTTCCAAGAGACCCAGTACTTC
>many|TRBJ2-5|11|NA|TRBV6-2/TRBV6-3
CASRNKETQYF
TGTGCCAGCAGGAATAAAGAGACCCAGTACTTC
>once|TRBJ2-3|17|TRBD2|TRBV20-1
CSARDRLLAERTDTQYF
TGCAGTGCTAGAGACCGCCTACTAGCGGAACGCACAGATACGCAGTATTTT
>few|TRBJ2-1|15|TRBD2|TRBV7-2
CASTRLAGWYNEQFF
TGTGCCAGCACGAGACTAGCGGGATGGTACAATGAGCAGTTCTTC
>many|TRBJ2-2|16|TRBD2|TRBV15
CATSRELAGGVGELFF
TGTGCCACCAGCAGAGAGCTAGCGGGAGGAGTCGGGGAGCTGTTTTTT
>many|TRBJ1-1|12|NA|TRBV28
CASRSANTEAFF
TGTGCCAGCAGGTCAGCCAACACTGAAGCTTTCTTT
>few|TRBJ2-3|14|NA|TRBV11-2
CASSQSGGVDTQYF
TGTGCCAGCAGCCAATCCGGGGGCGTCGATACGCAGTATTTT
>many|TRBJ1-2|14|NA|TRBV20-1
CSARDTGEHYGYTF
TGCAGTGCTAGAGATACGGGGGAACACTATGGCTACACCTTC
>NA|TRBJ2-7|15|TRBD1|TRBV19
CASSIAGTGTYEQYF
TGTGCCAGTAGTATCGCCGGGACAGGGACCTACGAGCAGTACTTC
>many|TRBJ2-7|14|NA|TRBV29-1
CSVDGKPGSYEQYF
TGCAGCGTTGATGGAAAACCAGGGTCGTACGAGCAGTACTTC
>many|TRBJ2-7|15|TRBD2|TRBV12-3/TRBV12-4
CASSGRTSAFTEQYF
TGTGCCAGCAGTGGCCGGACTAGCGCCTTTACCGAGCAGTACTTC
>few|TRBJ2-2|15|TRBD2|TRBV30
CAWSVGLAGDGELFF
TGTGCCTGGAGTGTAGGTCTAGCGGGAGATGGGGAGCTGTTTTTT
>many|TRBJ1-6|13|TRBD1|TRBV20-1
CSARPQGDSPLHF
TGCAGTGCTAGACCACAGGGGGATTCACCCCTCCACTTT
>many|TRBJ2-3|15|NA|TRBV5-1
CASSLAVRNTDTQYF
TGCGCCAGCAGCTTGGCCGTCCGGAACACAGATACGCAGTATTTT
>many|TRBJ2-5|13|TRBD2|TRBV28
CASKAGDRETQYF
TGTGCCAGCAAAGCGGGAGATCGTGAGACCCAGTACTTC